Sequencing of this TCR beta chain was carried out in a study of T cells expressing NK-cell markers (dated by TCRdb to the early 2020s). Context from the whole study: Three sorted T-cell subsets (CD3+CD56+NKG2C+, CD3+CD56+NKG2C- and CD3+CD56-NKG2C+) from seven to nine donors had their TCR beta-chain repertoires profiled. Seven of the eight sequenced donors were HCMV-seropositive and one was HCMV-seronegative. All eight donors whose samples were sequenced were randomly selected healthy volunteers, three of them men and five women. Illumina HiSeq 2000/2500, MiSeq or NextSeq was used to sequence libraries as 2 x 150 bp reads.

HCMV serostatus was determined by detecting HCMV-specific IgG in serum with a commercial ELISA kit. Peripheral blood mononuclear cells were isolated from blood by Ficoll density gradient centrifugation. The instrument given in TCRdb is Illumina HiSeq 2000. 5'RACE template switching, by which a universal primer site and unique molecular identifiers were added, was used to make TCR beta cDNA libraries. cDNA synthesis was primed from the TCR beta constant segment and was followed by two successive PCR amplification steps. Per the source publication's procedure: MIGEC was used to demultiplex reads and group the reads by UMI, and MiTCR was used to assemble and quantify clonotypes. To exclude erroneous sequences, only TCR cDNA sequences supported by at least two reads were retained. The tcR package was used for downstream repertoire analysis, with clonotypes matched between fractions based on CDR3 nucleotide sequence plus V segment. VDJmatch was used to annotate antigen specificity against VDJdb, with one amino acid substitution in CDR3 allowed. Following reprocessing of the reads by TCRdb, the data hold one row per CDR3 protein sequence and no DNA is available. V and J calls and clone size were set by TCRdb, not the authors. The sample's clone listing holds around 180,000 distinct CDR3 sequences. Jointly, the top ten make up just over 20% of the sample.

Overall results and qualifications from the work: Whether the expanded NKG2C-expressing T cell clones were specific for HCMV antigens was left unclear. For over five donors, the dominant CD3+CD56+NKG2C+ clonotypes were among the top 10 CD8+ clonotypes and accounted for about 1.0-8% of CD8+ T cells. Those dominant clonotypes were again the most abundant among CD3+CD56-NKG2C+ cells in a handful of donors, at roughly 28.3-65%.

The germline V gene encodes CDR1 MGHRA and CDR2 YSYEKL. Spanning cysteine to phenylalanine, the CDR3 consists of 16 amino acids. The DNA sequence is not available. On this clonotype: Its target antigen remains unknown.

In this chain, TRBV4-1 is recombined with TRBJ2-1. Sequences were obtained from blood T cells: a sorted CD56 or NKG2C T cell subset, CD4+ or CD8+ T cells, or bulk PBMC T cells (not recorded which). The source is a man between 18 and 69 years old in good health. The CDR3 region: CASSPTGEFSYNEQFF.